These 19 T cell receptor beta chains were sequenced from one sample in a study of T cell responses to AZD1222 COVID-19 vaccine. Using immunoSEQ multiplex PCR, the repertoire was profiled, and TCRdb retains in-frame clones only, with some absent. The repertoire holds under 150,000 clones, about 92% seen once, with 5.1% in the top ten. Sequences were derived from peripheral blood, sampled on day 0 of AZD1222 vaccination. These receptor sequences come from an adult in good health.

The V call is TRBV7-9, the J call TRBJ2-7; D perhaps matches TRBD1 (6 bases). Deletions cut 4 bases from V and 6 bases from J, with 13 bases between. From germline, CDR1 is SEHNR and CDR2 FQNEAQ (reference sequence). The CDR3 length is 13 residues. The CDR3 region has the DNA TGTGCCAGCAGCTCCAAGACAGGACGCGAGCAGTACTTC. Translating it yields CASSSKTGREQYF.

DNA of the CDR3: TGTGCCAGCATCGGGACTAGCGGGGGTTTTTCCGGGGAGCTGTTTTTT. Protein product: CASIGTSGGFSGELFF. The chain combines TRBV27 with TRBJ2-2, with 14 nucleotides matching TRBD2. CDR3 size: 16 residues. Losses at the gene ends were 7 bases for V and 6 bases for J; bases not matched to a gene: 7. Germline V lookup: CDR1 MNHEY, CDR2 SMNVEV (reference sequence).

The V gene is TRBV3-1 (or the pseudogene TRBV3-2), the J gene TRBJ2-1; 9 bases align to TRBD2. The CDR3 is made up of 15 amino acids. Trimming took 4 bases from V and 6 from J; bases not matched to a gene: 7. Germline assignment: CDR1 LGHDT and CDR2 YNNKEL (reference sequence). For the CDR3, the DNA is TGTGCCAGCAGCCTGTCGAGTAGCGGGGGCAATGAGCAGTTCTTC. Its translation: CASSLSSSGGNEQFF.

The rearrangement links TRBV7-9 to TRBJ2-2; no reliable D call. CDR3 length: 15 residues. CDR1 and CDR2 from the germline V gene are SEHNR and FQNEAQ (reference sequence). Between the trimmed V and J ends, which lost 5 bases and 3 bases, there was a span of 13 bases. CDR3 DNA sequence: TGTGCCAGCAGCCCCCCCCCGGGCCACACCGGGGAGCTGTTTTTT. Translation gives CASSPPPGHTGELFF.

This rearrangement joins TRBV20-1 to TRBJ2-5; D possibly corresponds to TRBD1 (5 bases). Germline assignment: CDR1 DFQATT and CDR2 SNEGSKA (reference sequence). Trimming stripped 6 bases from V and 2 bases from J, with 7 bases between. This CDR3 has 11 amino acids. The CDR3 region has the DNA TGCAGTGCCCGGACACAAGAGACCCAGTACTTC. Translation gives CSARTQETQYF.

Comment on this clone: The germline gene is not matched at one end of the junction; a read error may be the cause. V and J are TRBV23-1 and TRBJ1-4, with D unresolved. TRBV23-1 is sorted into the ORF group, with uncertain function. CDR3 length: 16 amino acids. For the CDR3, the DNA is TGCGCCAGCAATCAATCTTCCAGACCAACTAATGAAAAACTGTTTTTT. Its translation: CASNQSSRPTNEKLFF.

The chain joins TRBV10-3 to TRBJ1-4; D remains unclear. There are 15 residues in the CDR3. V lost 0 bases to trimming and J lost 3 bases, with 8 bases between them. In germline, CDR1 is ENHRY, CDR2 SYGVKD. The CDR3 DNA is TGTGCCATCAGTGAGTCTGGGGAGGCTAATGAAAAACTGTTTTTT. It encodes CAISESGEANEKLFF.

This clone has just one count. CDR3 nucleotide sequence: TGTGCCAGCAGCCAAGAGGAGGGGGTAGACTTAAACGGCTACACCTTC. Translated, it gives CASSQEEGVDLNGYTF. The chain is built from TRBV3-1 (or the pseudogene TRBV3-2) and TRBJ1-2; D possibly corresponds to TRBD1 (6 bases). The germline V gene has CDR1 LGHDT and CDR2 YNNKEL (reference sequence). The CDR3 is 16 amino acids. V lost 0 bases to trimming and J lost 8 bases, with 19 bases between them.

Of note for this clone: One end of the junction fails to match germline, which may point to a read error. CDR3 sequence (DNA): TGTGCCAGCACCTTAGGGACAGTGAACACTGAAGCTTTCTTT. It yields the protein CASTLGTVNTEAFF. The V and J genes are TRBV7-2 and TRBJ1-1; the match to TRBD1 covers 7 bases. The germline CDR1 and CDR2 sequences are SGHTA and FQGNSA. The length of the CDR3 is 14 residues.

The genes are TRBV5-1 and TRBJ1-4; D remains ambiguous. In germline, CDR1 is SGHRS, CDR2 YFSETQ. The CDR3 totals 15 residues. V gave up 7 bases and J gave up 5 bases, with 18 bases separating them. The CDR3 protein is CASGSGGSLNEKLFF. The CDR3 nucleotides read TGCGCCAGCGGCTCGGGTGGCTCCCTCAATGAAAAACTGTTTTTT.

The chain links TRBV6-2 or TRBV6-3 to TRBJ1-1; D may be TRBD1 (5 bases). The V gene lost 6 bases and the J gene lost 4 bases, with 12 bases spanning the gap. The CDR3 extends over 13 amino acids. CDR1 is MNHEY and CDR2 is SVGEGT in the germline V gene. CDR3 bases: TGTGCCAGCAGCCAAATGGGGGGCACTGAAGCTTTCTTT. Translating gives CASSQMGGTEAFF.

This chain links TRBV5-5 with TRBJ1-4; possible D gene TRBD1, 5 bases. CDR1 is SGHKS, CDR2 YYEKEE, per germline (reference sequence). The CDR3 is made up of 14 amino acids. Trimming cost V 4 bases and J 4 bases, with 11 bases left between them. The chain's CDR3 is CASSIGTFNEKLFF. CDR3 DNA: TGTGCCAGCAGCATCGGGACTTTTAATGAAAAACTGTTTTTT.

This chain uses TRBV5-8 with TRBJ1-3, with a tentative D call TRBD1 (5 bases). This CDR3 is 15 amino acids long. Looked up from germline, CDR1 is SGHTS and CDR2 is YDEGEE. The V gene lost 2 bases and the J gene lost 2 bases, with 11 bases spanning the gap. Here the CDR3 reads CASSFRGGPGNTIYF. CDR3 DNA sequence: TGTGCCAGCAGCTTCCGTGGGGGACCTGGAAACACCATATATTTT.

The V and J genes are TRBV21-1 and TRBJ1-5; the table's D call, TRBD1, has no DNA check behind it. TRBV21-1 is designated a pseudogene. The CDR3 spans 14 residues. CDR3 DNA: TGTGCCAGCAGCAAATGCCAGGTGCATCAGCCCCAGCATTTT. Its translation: CASSKCQVHQPQHF.

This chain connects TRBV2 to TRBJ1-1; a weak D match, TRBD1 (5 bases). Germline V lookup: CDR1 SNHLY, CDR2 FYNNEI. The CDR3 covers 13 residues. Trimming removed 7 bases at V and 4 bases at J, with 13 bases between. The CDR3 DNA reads TGTGCCAGCAAGATAGGGGCGTCCACTGAAGCTTTCTTT. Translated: CASKIGASTEAFF.

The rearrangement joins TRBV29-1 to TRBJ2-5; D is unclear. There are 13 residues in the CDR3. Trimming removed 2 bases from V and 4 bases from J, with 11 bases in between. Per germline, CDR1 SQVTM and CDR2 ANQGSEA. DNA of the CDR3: TGCAGCGTTGAAAGGGTTGTAGGAGAGACCCAGTACTTC. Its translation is CSVERVVGETQYF.

The CDR3 sequence is CASSQVFSGEYEQYF. The DNA of the CDR3 is TGTGCCAGCAGCCAAGTATTTAGCGGGGAGTACGAGCAGTACTTC. V gene TRBV3-1 (or the pseudogene TRBV3-2) combines with J gene TRBJ2-7; 8 bases align to TRBD2. The CDR3 covers 15 residues. From germline, CDR1 is LGHDT and CDR2 YNNKEL (reference sequence). V was clipped by 1 base and J by 4 bases; unmatched bases: 6.

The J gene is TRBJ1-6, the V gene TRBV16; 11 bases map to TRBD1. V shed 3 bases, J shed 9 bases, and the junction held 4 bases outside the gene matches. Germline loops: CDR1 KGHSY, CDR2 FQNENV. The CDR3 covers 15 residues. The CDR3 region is CASSHAGTGGSPLHF. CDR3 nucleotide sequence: TGTGCCAGCAGCCACGCAGGGACAGGGGGTTCACCCCTCCACTTT.

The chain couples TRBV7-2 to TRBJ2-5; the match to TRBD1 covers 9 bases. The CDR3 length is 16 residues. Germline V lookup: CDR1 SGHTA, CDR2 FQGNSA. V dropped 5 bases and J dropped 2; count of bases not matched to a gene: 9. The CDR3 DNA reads TGTGCCAGCAGCCAAGGGACAGGGCTAACACAAGAGACCCAGTACTTC. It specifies CASSQGTGLTQETQYF.